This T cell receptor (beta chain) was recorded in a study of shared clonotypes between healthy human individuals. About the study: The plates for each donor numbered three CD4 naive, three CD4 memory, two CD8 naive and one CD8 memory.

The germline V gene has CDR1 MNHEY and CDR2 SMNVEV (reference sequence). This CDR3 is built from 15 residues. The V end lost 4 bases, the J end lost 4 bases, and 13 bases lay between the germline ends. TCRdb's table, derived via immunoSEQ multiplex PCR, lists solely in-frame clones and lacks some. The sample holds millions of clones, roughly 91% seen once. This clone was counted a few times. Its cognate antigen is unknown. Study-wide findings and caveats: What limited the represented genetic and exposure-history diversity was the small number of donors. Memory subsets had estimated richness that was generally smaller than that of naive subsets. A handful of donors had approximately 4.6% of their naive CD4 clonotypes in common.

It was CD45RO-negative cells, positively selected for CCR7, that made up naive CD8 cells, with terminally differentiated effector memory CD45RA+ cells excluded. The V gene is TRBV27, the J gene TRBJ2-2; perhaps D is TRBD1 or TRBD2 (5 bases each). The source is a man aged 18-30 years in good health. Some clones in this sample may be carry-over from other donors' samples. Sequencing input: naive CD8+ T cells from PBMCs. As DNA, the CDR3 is TGTGCCAGCAGTTGGGGCTTAGAGGGCACCGGGGAGCTGTTTTTT. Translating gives CASSWGLEGTGELFF.